Listed here are 32 T cell receptor beta chains from one sample, sequenced in a study of CD8 T cells in ankylosing spondylitis. Each CDR3 protein gets one entry after TCRdb re-called the 5' RACE reads with MiXCR. The profile shows 250,000 to 350,000 distinct CDR3 sequences, roughly 20% of them singletons. Specimen: blood, either unsorted or a sorted T cell fraction (not recorded which). The receptors here all came from a male donor with ankylosing spondylitis or in good health (not recorded which).

This clonotype was detected only a few times. This chain's CDR3 is CASSLVQGIGYTF. For the CDR3, the DNA is TGCGCCAGCAGCTTGGTCCAGGGTATTGGCTACACCTTC. The chain recombines TRBV5-1 with TRBJ1-2, with D possibly TRBD1 on 5 matching bases. The germline V gene has CDR1 SGHRS and CDR2 YFSETQ. CDR3 length: 13 residues. The V and J ends lost 0 bases and 7 bases respectively, with 10 bases between them.

V usage is TRBV28 and J usage is TRBJ2-5, with 8 bases fitting TRBD2. The CDR3 consists of 13 residues. The V gene end was trimmed by 4 bases and the J gene end by 5 bases; junction bases not matched to a gene: 3. From germline, CDR1 is MDHEN and CDR2 SYDVKM. The CDR3 DNA is TGTGCCAGCAGTTCCGGGACTAGGGAGACCCAGTACTTC. It encodes CASSSGTRETQYF.

CDR3 sequence reads: CASSVDSGGVSYNEQFF. DNA for the CDR3: TGTGCCAGCAGCGTAGATAGCGGGGGGGTATCGTACAATGAGCAGTTCTTC. V gene TRBV9 combines with J gene TRBJ2-1, with TRBD2 identical over 11 bases. Germline lookup yields CDR1 SGDLS and CDR2 YYNGEE. The ends lost 0 bases at V and 4 bases at J; junction bases unmatched: 6. The CDR3 has 17 amino acids.

This clonotype was observed at least ten times. Here the CDR3 DNA reads TGTGCCAGCAGTTCCCTCCCGGGCAGGGCTCGGGGTGGGGAGCTGTTTTTT. Its protein product is CASSSLPGRARGGELFF. The chain uses TRBV9 and TRBJ2-2; D might be TRBD1 or TRBD2, each matching 5 bases. Trimming left V 5 bases short and J 8 bases short, with 25 bases between. Germline assignment: CDR1 SGDLS and CDR2 YYNGEE. This CDR3 is 17 amino acids long.

The chain employs TRBV12-3 or TRBV12-4 and TRBJ2-3, with D possibly TRBD1 on 6 matching bases. This CDR3 region has 15 residues. Between the trimmed V and J ends, which lost 7 bases and 2 bases, there was a span of 16 bases. CDR3 residues: CASTPSQGPTDTQYF. The DNA of the CDR3 is TGTGCCAGCACCCCTTCACAGGGTCCCACAGATACGCAGTATTTT.

The V gene is TRBV7-2, the J gene TRBJ1-2; D is unresolved. The CDR3 consists of 12 residues. Germline CDR1 reads SGHTA; CDR2 reads FQGNSA. The V and J ends lost 2 bases and 8 bases respectively, with 9 bases between them. The CDR3 sequence: CASSLRTAGYTF. The CDR3 DNA sequence: TGTGCCAGCAGCTTAAGGACCGCGGGCTACACCTTC.

This clonotype has more than one count but fewer than ten. The genes are TRBV5-1 and TRBJ1-4; 9 bases align to TRBD1. CDR1 is SGHRS, CDR2 YFSETQ, per germline. With V trimmed by 4 bases and J by 4 bases, 2 bases remained unmatched. The length of the CDR3 is 14 residues. This CDR3 is CASSPDRGNEKLFF. The CDR3 DNA sequence: TGCGCCAGCAGCCCGGACAGGGGTAATGAAAAACTGTTTTTT.

The V and J genes are TRBV28 and TRBJ2-3; D might be TRBD1 or TRBD2, each matching 5 bases. Between the trimmed V and J ends, which lost 6 bases and 3 bases, there was a span of 10 bases. This CDR3 spans 13 amino acids. CDR1 is MDHEN and CDR2 is SYDVKM in the germline V gene. CDR3 sequence: CASRGTGTDTQYF. In DNA form, the CDR3 reads TGTGCCAGCAGGGGGACCGGAACAGATACGCAGTATTTT. The entire variable domain, with the rest obtained from reference TRBV28 and TRBJ2-3, is as follows: DVKVTQSSRYLVKRTGEKVFLECVQDMDHENMFWYRQDPGLGLRLIYFSYDVKMKEKGDIPEGYSVSREKKERFSLILESASTNQTSMYLCASRGTGTDTQYFGPGTRLTVL.

This clonotype was counted only a few times. This chain connects TRBV20-1 to TRBJ1-2; D perhaps matches TRBD1 (5 bases). Per the germline V gene, CDR1 is DFQATT and CDR2 is SNEGSKA (reference sequence). This CDR3 spans 14 amino acids. V gave up 5 bases and J gave up 8 bases, with 21 bases separating them. CDR3 in DNA: TGCAGTGCTTTCCCGGGATCCCGGGGGAAGGGCTACACCTTC. This codes for CSAFPGSRGKGYTF.

This clonotype appeared many times. The chain has TRBV29-1 and TRBJ2-7, with TRBD2 as a possible D gene (6 bases). Germline CDR1 reads SQVTM; CDR2 reads ANQGSEA. This CDR3 has 13 amino acids. V was pared by 6 bases and J by 0 bases, with 12 bases between. The chain's CDR3 is CSVGRDSSYEQYV. The CDR3, as DNA: TGCAGCGTCGGCCGGGACTCCTCCTACGAGCAGTACGTC.

This clonotype has just a few counts. The chain couples TRBV5-1 to TRBJ2-3, with TRBD2 matching over 9 bases. J lost 0 bases, V lost 1 base, and 3 bases had no gene match. Germline V gene data show CDR1 as SGHRS and CDR2 as YFSETQ. The CDR3 covers 16 residues. As DNA, the CDR3 is TGCGCCAGCAGCTTGTCTAGCGGGGCTAGCACAGATACGCAGTATTTT. Translated: CASSLSSGASTDTQYF.

The V gene is TRBV13, the J gene TRBJ2-7, with 11 bases fitting TRBD1. The CDR3 loop spans 16 amino acids. Germline-derived CDR1 and CDR2 are PRHDT and FYEKMQ (reference sequence). Trimming removed 0 bases from V and 6 bases from J; junction bases left unmatched: 7. For the CDR3, the DNA is TGTGCCAGCAGCTTAGGGATCCGGGACAGGGGGTCCGAGCAGTACGTC. This encodes CASSLGIRDRGSEQYV.

The chain employs TRBV18 and TRBJ2-3; tentative D call: TRBD1 (7 bases). Germline-derived CDR1 and CDR2 are KGHSH and LQKENI. CDR3 length: 15 amino acids. V lost 3 bases and J 1 base, leaving 11 bases between the germline ends. The CDR3 region is CASSPIRGGTDTQYF. The CDR3 nucleotides read TGTGCCAGCTCACCGATCAGGGGGGGCACAGATACGCAGTATTTT.

Points on this clonotype: One end of the junction does not line up with germline, which may come from a read error. The gene calls are TRBV27 and TRBJ2-2; tentatively, D is TRBD2 (6 bases). Germline CDR1 reads MNHEY; CDR2 reads SMNVEV (reference sequence). The CDR3 has 16 residues. The chain's CDR3 is CTSSLGPTGVTGELFF. CDR3 nucleotide sequence: TGTACCAGCAGTTTGGGGCCCACGGGGGTCACCGGGGAGCTGTTTTTT.

There are a few counts of this clonotype. This rearrangement joins TRBV12-3 or TRBV12-4 to TRBJ2-5; a possible D gene is TRBD1 (6 bases). There are 13 residues in the CDR3. The V end lost 9 bases, the J end lost 5 bases, and 16 bases lay between the germline ends. CDR3 nucleotide sequence: TGTGCCAGTTCAGGGGTACGTGGGGAGACCCAGTACTTC. Amino acids: CASSGVRGETQYF.

This clonotype was seen ten or more times. J is TRBJ2-1 and V is TRBV14, with TRBD1 matching over 8 bases. The germline CDR1 and CDR2 sequences are SGHDN and FVKESK. The CDR3 is 18 amino acids. Trimming took 0 bases from V and 6 from J; bases not matched to a gene: 13. The CDR3 is CASSQEKRKQGDSNEQFF. The DNA of the CDR3 is TGTGCCAGCAGCCAAGAAAAAAGGAAACAGGGGGATAGCAATGAGCAGTTCTTC.

The chain has TRBV12-3 or TRBV12-4 and TRBJ2-1; TRBD1 agrees at 11 bases. This CDR3 has 15 amino acids. J lost 8 bases, V lost 5 bases, and 8 bases had no gene match. The CDR3 coding sequence is TGTGCCAGCAGTCCACGGGACAGGGGGGTGCATGAGCAGTTCTTC. Translated: CASSPRDRGVHEQFF.

In this sample, this clonotype turned up a few times. The CDR3 protein is CASSHRDLGEKLFF. Written as DNA, the CDR3 is TGTGCCAGCTCACACAGGGATTTGGGTGAAAAACTGTTTTTT. This chain uses TRBV18 with TRBJ1-4; D might be TRBD1 (6 bases). The V and J ends lost 4 bases and 7 bases respectively, with 13 bases between them. The CDR3 is made up of 14 amino acids. Per the germline V gene, CDR1 is KGHSH and CDR2 is LQKENI.

The V and J genes are TRBV5-6 and TRBJ2-5, with D perhaps given as TRBD1 or TRBD2 (5 bases each). Trimming removed 5 bases at V and 1 base at J, with 9 bases between. The germline CDR1 and CDR2 sequences are SGHDT and YYEEEE. The CDR3 has 13 amino acids. CDR3 nucleotides: TGTGCCAGCAGGTCGGGACCCCAAGAGACCCAGTACTTC. Translating gives CASRSGPQETQYF.

This clonotype was picked up a small number of times. The chain carries TRBV7-3 and TRBJ2-1; TRBD1 might be the D (7 bases). The CDR3 covers 15 residues. CDR1 is SGHTA, CDR2 FQGTGA, per germline. Deletions cut 4 bases from V and 2 bases from J, with 12 bases between. The CDR3 DNA reads TGTGCCAGCAGCTGGAGGGGGCCTCCCTACAATGAGCAGTTCTTC. Its protein product is CASSWRGPPYNEQFF.

The chain combines TRBV28 with TRBJ2-6; TRBD2 is a possible D gene (6 bases). The CDR3 spans 14 residues. V was cut by 10 bases and J by 4 bases, with 14 bases left in between. CDR1 and CDR2 (germline): MDHEN, SYDVKM. The CDR3 DNA sequence: TGTGCCACCCTTGGGGGAGGAGGGGCCAACGTCCTGACTTTC. Encoded protein: CATLGGGGANVLTF. Together with reference TRBV28 and TRBJ2-6, the CDR3 gives the full variable domain: DVKVTQSSRYLVKRTGEKVFLECVQDMDHENMFWYRQDPGLGLRLIYFSYDVKMKEKGDIPEGYSVSREKKERFSLILESASTNQTSMYLCATLGGGGANVLTFGAGSRLTVL.

This clonotype was recorded a few times. J is TRBJ1-4 and V is TRBV7-6, with D perhaps matching TRBD1 (5 bases). Between the trimmed V and J ends, which lost 3 bases and 7 bases, there was a span of 15 bases. CDR3 length: 15 residues. Per the germline V gene, CDR1 is SGHVS and CDR2 is FNYEAQ. The CDR3 region has the DNA TGTGCCAGCAGCTTCAGGCAGGGAAGGATTGAAAAACTGTTTTTT. This encodes CASSFRQGRIEKLFF.

The CDR3 DNA reads TGTGCCAGCAGTTTGGGCACCCGCGGCAATGAGCAGTTCTTC. Translating it yields CASSLGTRGNEQFF. V and J are TRBV12-3 or TRBV12-4 and TRBJ2-1; D uncertain. Between the trimmed V and J ends, which lost 3 bases and 6 bases, there was a span of 12 bases. The CDR3 is made up of 14 amino acids.

This clonotype was counted only a few times. The chain carries TRBV7-3 and TRBJ2-3; TRBD2 might be the D (6 bases). The CDR3 length is 18 residues. The V and J ends lost 5 bases and 1 base respectively, with 22 bases between them. Germline V CDR1 and CDR2: SGHTA, FQGTGA. CDR3 sequence reads: CASSAPGESRRRTDTQYF. The CDR3 DNA follows: TGTGCCAGCAGCGCCCCGGGAGAAAGTCGTCGCCGCACAGATACGCAGTATTTT.

This clonotype was counted between two and nine times. V gene TRBV20-1 combines with J gene TRBJ2-3; D remains unclear. The ends were cut back, 3 bases at V and 6 bases at J, with 10 bases in the middle. Germline assignment: CDR1 DFQATT and CDR2 SNEGSKA (reference sequence). CDR3 length: 12 residues. Written as DNA, the CDR3 is TGCAGTGCTAGGCCCAGTGCGGATACGCAGTATTTT. Translated, it gives CSARPSADTQYF.

This clonotype was detected a few times. V gene TRBV11-1 combines with J gene TRBJ2-5; 9 bases align to TRBD2. Germline V CDR1 and CDR2: SGHAT, FQDESV (reference sequence). CDR3 size: 15 residues. V was clipped by 3 bases and J by 5 bases; unmatched bases: 7. In DNA form, the CDR3 reads TGTGCCAGCAGCTTTGGCGGGAGGGCCGCGGAGACCCAGTACTTC. Translating it yields CASSFGGRAAETQYF.

This clonotype was recorded many times. V and J are TRBV9 and TRBJ2-3; TRBD2 matches 9 bases. The CDR3 extends over 16 amino acids. Germline-derived CDR1 and CDR2 are SGDLS and YYNGEE. V was clipped by 0 bases and J by 1 base; unmatched bases: 3. The CDR3 region is CASSVGAGGRTDTQYF. Here the CDR3 DNA reads TGTGCCAGCAGCGTAGGGGCGGGGGGGCGCACAGATACGCAGTATTTT.

This clonotype was detected only a few times. The chain carries TRBV7-6 and TRBJ2-3, with D hard to call. V lost 1 base, J lost 0 bases, and 8 bases lay in between. This CDR3 is built from 15 residues. CDR1 is SGHVS and CDR2 is FNYEAQ in the germline V gene. Written as DNA, the CDR3 is TGTGCCAGCAGCTTAGTGTTCGGGAGCACAGATACGCAGTATTTT. Residues: CASSLVFGSTDTQYF.

This rearrangement joins TRBV10-3 to TRBJ2-7, with 8 bases fitting TRBD1. The CDR3 extends over 13 amino acids. Germline-derived CDR1 and CDR2 are ENHRY and SYGVKD. The CDR3 DNA is TGTGCCGTCAGGGAGACAGGGGCCTACGAGCAGTACGTC. Its translation: CAVRETGAYEQYV.

This chain links TRBV27 with TRBJ1-4; no reliable D call. CDR3 length equals 14 residues. The germline V and J ends were trimmed by 3 bases and 8 bases, with 13 bases remaining between them. The V gene's germline CDR1 is MNHEY and CDR2 SMNVEV (reference sequence). CDR3 DNA: TGTGCCAGCAGTTTCGCTGGAGGTCGAGAAAAACTGTTTTTT. Translating it yields CASSFAGGREKLFF.

This sequence joins TRBV9 and TRBJ1-6; a possible D gene is TRBD1 (5 bases). This CDR3 comprises 12 residues. Deletions cut 4 bases from V and 13 bases from J, with 12 bases between. Germline assignment: CDR1 SGDLS and CDR2 YYNGEE. The DNA for the CDR3 is TGTGCCAGCAGCTCGGACACCGGCCCCCTCCACTTT. The encoded protein is CASSSDTGPLHF.

Ten or more counts support this clonotype. The chain combines TRBV3-1 with TRBJ2-5; 8 bases match TRBD1. The germline gives CDR1 LGHDT, CDR2 YNNKEL (reference sequence). V lost 0 bases, J lost 4 bases, and 1 base stayed unmatched. CDR3 length equals 14 residues. The CDR3 sequence is CASSQDTGGETQYF. The DNA for the CDR3 is TGTGCCAGCAGCCAAGATACAGGGGGAGAGACCCAGTACTTC.